The subject of this entry is one T cell receptor beta chain. Its antigen is not known. The data are from a study of T cell repertoires in cytomegalovirus infection. MiXCR, run by TCRdb on the reads, gives a single entry per CDR3 protein. The sample gives about 180,000 distinct CDR3 sequences, roughly 14% of which show up once; roughly 27% is in the top ten. From germline, CDR1 is SEHNR and CDR2 FQNEAQ (reference sequence). J gave up 6 bases and V 1 base, and 6 bases lay outside the gene matches. The length of the CDR3 is 15 residues. Study-wide findings and caveats: Based on cumulative public TCR beta family frequency, carriers of CMV plus the relevant HLA were identified.

The sequence was obtained from a human donor in good health (CMV status not recorded). Some clones in this sample may be carry-over from other donors' samples. The chain carries TRBV7-9 and TRBJ2-1; 7 nucleotides agree with TRBD2. The sample consisted of PBMCs. CDR3 amino acids: CASSLEEGGANEQFF. The CDR3 DNA sequence: TGTGCCAGCAGCTTAGAGGAGGGAGGGGCCAATGAGCAGTTCTTC.